One and the same sample provided the 6 T cell receptor beta chains below, sequenced in a study of blood T cell repertoires in COVID-19. Measured with immunoSEQ multiplex PCR; TCRdb has only the in-frame clones, and not every one. Of 130,000 or so clones listed, approximately 83% are singletons. The sequenced material came from peripheral blood. The receptor set was obtained from a human donor in a cohort sampled during active COVID-19.

The gene calls are TRBV5-1 and TRBJ1-6; TRBD1 aligns across 9 bases. Trimming removed 2 bases from V and 7 bases from J; junction bases left unmatched: 7. The CDR3 sequence is 16 residues long. Germline CDR1 and CDR2: SGHRS and YFSETQ. CDR3 protein: CASSLQPDRGNSPLHF. The CDR3 region has the DNA TGCGCCAGCAGCTTACAGCCCGACAGGGGGAATTCACCCCTCCACTTT.

This CDR3 reads CASRDFGFRNSPLHF. The CDR3 region has the DNA TGTGCCAGCAGGGACTTCGGGTTCAGGAATTCACCCCTCCACTTT. The rearrangement joins TRBV28 to TRBJ1-6; no definite D call. Germline CDR1 reads MDHEN; CDR2 reads SYDVKM. Trimming shortened V by 6 bases and J by 7 bases, and 16 bases separated the two germline ends. CDR3 length equals 15 residues.

The gene calls are TRBV5-1 and TRBJ1-3; maybe TRBD1 (5 bases). Germline values: CDR1 SGHRS, CDR2 YFSETQ. The CDR3 is 14 amino acids. The V end was cut by 4 bases, the J end by 2 bases, with 10 bases between. The CDR3 spells CASSLWGAGNTIYF. Written as DNA, the CDR3 is TGCGCCAGCAGCCTGTGGGGGGCTGGAAACACCATATATTTT.

This clone was seen only once. CDR3 region: CASSLEWRAVEQFF. Here the CDR3 DNA reads TGTGCCAGCAGCTTGGAATGGAGGGCGGTTGAGCAGTTCTTC. The rearrangement uses TRBV5-6 and TRBJ2-1; a weak D match, TRBD2 (6 bases). The CDR3 contains 14 residues. Germline V gene data show CDR1 as SGHDT and CDR2 as YYEEEE. The V end lost 0 bases, the J end lost 9 bases, and 13 bases lay between the germline ends.

The gene calls are TRBV19 and TRBJ2-5, with D possibly TRBD2 on 5 matching bases. Per germline, CDR1 LNHDA and CDR2 SQIVND (reference sequence). This CDR3 spans 14 amino acids. Trimming left V 2 bases short and J 5 bases short, with 12 bases between. The CDR3 loop is CASSISEGFETQYF. CDR3 bases: TGTGCCAGTAGTATAAGTGAGGGATTCGAGACCCAGTACTTC.

This chain joins TRBV21-1 and TRBJ2-7; whether TRBD1, the table's D call, matches the DNA was not checked. TRBV21-1 is a pseudogene locus. This CDR3 has 15 residues. The CDR3 loop is CASSKDTTGGGKQYF. The CDR3 bases are TGTGCCAGCAGCAAAGATACGACAGGGGGGGGAAAGCAGTACTTC.